Listed below are T cell receptor beta chains from one sample, sequenced in a study of shared clonotypes between healthy human individuals. Sequencing used immunoSEQ multiplex PCR; TCRdb keeps in-frame clones, though not all of them. The sample lists over a million clones; about 80% were seen once. Sequencing used memory CD4+ T cells from PBMCs. Source of these receptors: a man aged 18 to 29 in good health. Some clones in this sample may be carry-over from other donors' samples. CDR3s include the opening cysteine and the closing phenylalanine or tryptophan. The D gene is left open where the match is weak. A clone size is listed for some rows: how often the clone was seen (once, few, many), or a class if it is expanded.

>15|NA|TRBJ2-2|TRBD1|TRBV5-1
TGCGCCAGCAGACCCGGGACAGGGGGCACCGGGGAGCTGTTTTTT
CASRPGTGGTGELFF
>14|few|TRBJ2-2|NA|TRBV4-1
TGCGCCAGCAGGCCCGGTGGGTGGACCGGGGAGCTGTTTTTT
CASRPGGWTGELFF
>14|few|TRBJ1-3|NA|TRBV18
TGTGCCAGCTCACCGACGGGAAGGGATAACACCATATATTTT
CASSPTGRDNTIYF
>16|NA|TRBJ2-5|TRBD2|TRBV7-2
TGTGCCAGCAGTTTGCTGGCGGGAGGGCCGGAGGAGACCCAGTACTTC
CASSLLAGGPEETQYF
>12|NA|TRBJ1-1|NA|TRBV29-1
TGCAGCGCCCGACCAAGGGACACTGAAGCTTTCTTT
CSARPRDTEAFF
>13|NA|TRBJ1-2|TRBD1|TRBV2
TGTGCCAGCAGTCTACAGGGGGCGCGGGGCTACACCTTC
CASSLQGARGYTF
>14|NA|TRBJ2-5|NA|TRBV5-4
TGTGCCAGCAGCTCTGGAGGGCCGAGTGAGACCCAGTACTTC
CASSSGGPSETQYF
>15|NA|TRBJ2-1|TRBD2|TRBV5-6
TGTGCCAGCAGCAGGGAGATGGCGGGGGACAATGAGCAGTTCTTC
CASSREMAGDNEQFF
>14|NA|TRBJ1-3|NA|TRBV15
TGTGCCACCAGCAGAGATGGACTGGGAAACACCATATATTTT
CATSRDGLGNTIYF
>19|NA|TRBJ2-6|NA|TRBV2
TGTGCCAGCAGGCCACCGACACAAAGGGGGGACTCTGGGGCCAACGTCCTGACTTTC
CASRPPTQRGDSGANVLTF
>18|few|TRBJ2-5|NA|TRBV9
TGTGCCAGCAGCGTAGGGTCGGGACACCCGTTCGCGGGGGAGACCCAGTACTTC
CASSVGSGHPFAGETQYF